The 21 T cell receptor beta chains presented below share a single source sample, sequenced in a study of PD-L1 blockade in urothelial cancer. Using immunoSEQ multiplex PCR, the repertoire was profiled, and TCRdb retains in-frame clones only, with some absent. The data hold some 31,000 clones, with roughly three quarters observed a single time. As to time point: peripheral blood 6 weeks after treatment start. The specimen was PBMCs, collected around atezolizumab (anti-PD-L1) treatment. The receptors come from a man between 70 and 80 years old with urothelial cancer.

This clone was detected only a few times. The chain has TRBV4-3 and TRBJ2-1, with unresolved D. CDR3 size: 13 residues. V lost 1 base and J 9 bases, leaving 10 bases between the germline ends. From germline, CDR1 is LGHNA and CDR2 YSLEER. The CDR3 is CASSQVLRVEQFF. The CDR3 nucleotides read TGCGCCAGCAGCCAAGTTCTACGGGTTGAGCAGTTCTTC.

The chain employs TRBV7-3 and TRBJ2-5, with a tentative D call TRBD2 (5 bases). V was clipped by 5 bases and J by 4 bases, with 14 bases between them. The CDR3 length is 14 residues. Germline V gene data show CDR1 as SGHTA and CDR2 as FQGTGA. The DNA of the CDR3 is TGTGCCAGCAGCATCGCGGGTCGGGGAGAGACCCAGTACTTC. Its translation: CASSIAGRGETQYF.

The chain is built from TRBV5-1 and TRBJ1-6; D remains ambiguous. The V end lost 5 bases, the J end lost 0 bases, and 9 bases lay between the germline ends. The CDR3 runs to 15 residues. In germline, CDR1 is SGHRS, CDR2 YFSETQ. As DNA, the CDR3 is TGCGCCAGCAGGGGAGTGGACTCCTATAATTCACCCCTCCACTTT. Translating gives CASRGVDSYNSPLHF.

The V call is TRBV7-3, the J call TRBJ1-1; D gene ambiguous. Germline-derived CDR1 and CDR2 are SGHTA and FQGTGA. Trimming pared 0 bases from V and 3 bases from J, leaving 11 bases between. The CDR3 runs to 15 residues. In DNA, the CDR3 is TGTGCCAGCAGCTTAACTCGGGAGCCTCACACTGAAGCTTTCTTT. This sequence encodes CASSLTREPHTEAFF.

This clone was picked up one time. The J gene is TRBJ2-1, the V gene TRBV7-9; TRBD1 matches 11 bases. With 0 bases clipped from V and 6 bases from J, the junction kept 1 base outside the gene matches. The CDR3 covers 15 residues. Germline values: CDR1 SEHNR, CDR2 FQNEAQ (reference sequence). CDR3 in amino acids: CASSLAGTGGNEQFF. The DNA for the CDR3 is TGTGCCAGCAGCTTAGCCGGGACAGGGGGCAATGAGCAGTTCTTC.

The genes are TRBV19 and TRBJ2-1; 7 positions match TRBD2. The CDR3 is 13 amino acids. V gave up 5 bases and J gave up 7 bases; unmatched junction bases: 5. Germline CDR1 is LNHDA and CDR2 is SQIVND (reference sequence). The CDR3 DNA sequence: TGTGCCAGTAGTCTCGGGACTACGAATGAGCAGTTCTTC. Protein sequence: CASSLGTTNEQFF.

This clone has just a few counts. CDR3 amino acids: CASSSPGLAGDQASNEQFF. DNA for the CDR3: TGTGCCAGCAGTTCCCCGGGACTAGCGGGAGATCAGGCATCCAATGAGCAGTTCTTC. V usage is TRBV27 and J usage is TRBJ2-1, with 14 bases identical to TRBD2. V dropped 4 bases and J dropped 6; count of bases not matched to a gene: 14. The CDR3 spans 19 residues. Germline V gene sequence: CDR1 MNHEY, CDR2 SMNVEV (reference sequence).

The CDR3 reads CASSYGQGGNTIYF. The CDR3, as DNA: TGTGCCAGCAGTTACGGGCAGGGTGGAAACACCATATATTTT. The gene calls are TRBV6-6 and TRBJ1-3; tentative D call: TRBD1 (5 bases). Looked up from germline, CDR1 is MNHNY and CDR2 is SVGAGI (reference sequence). The CDR3 is 14 residues long. Trimming left V 2 bases short and J 3 bases short, with 8 bases between.

The chain is built from TRBV30 and TRBJ2-5; 12 nucleotides line up with TRBD2. Germline CDR1 GTSNPN, CDR2 SVGIG (reference sequence). The CDR3 runs 15 residues. V trimming: 4 bases; J trimming: 5 bases; junction bases outside the gene matches: 8. CDR3 sequence (DNA): TGTGCCTGGAAAAGACTAGCGGGAGCTCTCGAGACCCAGTACTTC. This encodes CAWKRLAGALETQYF.

The chain uses TRBV7-9 and TRBJ2-3, with D possibly matching TRBD2 (5 bases). V dropped 5 bases and J dropped 4 bases, with 19 bases sitting between them. This CDR3 region has 16 residues. Germline values: CDR1 SEHNR, CDR2 FQNEAQ (reference sequence). DNA of the CDR3: TGTGCCAGCAGCCAATCCGGGAAAGTAGTAGCAGATACGCAGTATTTT. Amino acids: CASSQSGKVVADTQYF.

The chain employs TRBV6-5 and TRBJ2-7; D not certain. The V and J ends lost 10 bases and 4 bases respectively, with 23 bases between them. The CDR3 has 15 residues. Per germline, CDR1 MNHEY and CDR2 SVGAGI. The CDR3 protein is CATLTRGGRWYEQYF. CDR3 coding DNA: TGTGCCACCCTTACCCGCGGCGGCCGTTGGTACGAGCAGTACTTC.

V and J are TRBV5-1 and TRBJ2-4; perhaps TRBD2 as D (5 bases). Germline V gives CDR1 SGHRS, CDR2 YFSETQ. The V end was cut by 1 base, the J end by 4 bases, with 12 bases between. The CDR3 runs to 15 residues. The CDR3 DNA reads TGCGCCAGCAGCTTGAGAGGGCTAGGGAAAAACATTCAGTACTTC. Translated, it gives CASSLRGLGKNIQYF.

The rearrangement links TRBV6-5 to TRBJ1-4; 9 positions agree with TRBD1. The length of the CDR3 is 15 residues. The V gene's germline CDR1 is MNHEY and CDR2 SVGAGI. V trimming: 5 bases; J trimming: 6 bases; junction bases outside the gene matches: 7. CDR3: CASSRTGAEDEKLFF. CDR3 bases: TGTGCCAGCAGTAGGACAGGGGCGGAAGATGAAAAACTGTTTTTT.

This clone was seen a single time. The gene calls are TRBV5-4 and TRBJ1-4; no clear D gene. V dropped 3 bases and J dropped 7 bases, with 16 bases sitting between them. The germline gives CDR1 SGHNT, CDR2 YYREEE (reference sequence). The CDR3 runs 15 residues. The DNA for the CDR3 is TGTGCCAGCAGCTCAAGGACCCCCCGGGGTGAAAAACTGTTTTTT. Its translation is CASSSRTPRGEKLFF.

The rearrangement joins TRBV6-6 to TRBJ1-2, with D perhaps TRBD1 (6 bases). From germline, CDR1 is MNHNY and CDR2 SVGAGI (reference sequence). The CDR3 is 13 amino acids. Trimming shortened V by 4 bases and J by 1 base, and 7 bases separated the two germline ends. CDR3: CASSLQGNYGYTF. CDR3 nucleotide sequence: TGTGCCAGCAGTTTACAGGGTAACTATGGCTACACCTTC.

The gene calls are TRBV11-3 and TRBJ2-7; D is undetermined. V gave up 0 bases and J gave up 0 bases, with 9 bases separating them. Germline CDR1 SGHNT, CDR2 YENEEA. The CDR3 sequence is 15 residues long. The CDR3 sequence is CASSLDPTISYEQYF. CDR3 in DNA: TGTGCCAGCAGCTTAGATCCTACGATCTCCTACGAGCAGTACTTC.

The J gene is TRBJ2-1, the V gene TRBV28; 14 positions match TRBD2. The CDR3 length is 16 residues. V lost 6 bases and J lost 9; bases outside the gene matches: 10. Per the germline V gene, CDR1 is MDHEN and CDR2 is SYDVKM. CDR3 DNA sequence: TGTGCCAGCAGACAAGGACTAGCGGGAGGAGGCGGTGAGCAGTTCTTC. Its translation is CASRQGLAGGGGEQFF.

Concerning this clone itself: Mismatch with germline at one junction end may stem from a read error. The chain couples TRBV5-6 to TRBJ1-2; D gene uncertain. The CDR3 has 13 residues. CDR1 and CDR2 (germline): SGHDT, YYEEEE. The CDR3 here is CASSLWADDGYAF. CDR3 bases: TGTGCCAGCAGCTTGTGGGCAGACGATGGCTACGCCTTC.

The chain recombines TRBV5-1 with TRBJ2-5, with 8 positions matching TRBD1. The ends lost 9 bases at V and 3 bases at J; junction bases unmatched: 10. The length of the CDR3 is 14 residues. Germline CDR1 reads SGHRS; CDR2 reads YFSETQ. The CDR3 loop is CATRTGLGEETQYF. The DNA of the CDR3 is TGCGCCACCAGGACAGGGCTCGGCGAAGAGACCCAGTACTTC.

The gene calls are TRBV7-9 and TRBJ1-3; TRBD1 is a possible D gene (6 bases). Between the trimmed V and J ends, which lost 8 bases and 8 bases, there was a span of 19 bases. Germline V gene data show CDR1 as SEHNR and CDR2 as FQNEAQ (reference sequence). The CDR3 totals 14 residues. As DNA, the CDR3 is TGTGCCAGCCAAGCTCTAGGGACAAGGTACACCATATATTTT. Protein: CASQALGTRYTIYF. Using reference TRBV7-9 and TRBJ1-3 for the parts outside the CDR3, the full variable domain is DTGVSQNPRHKITKRGQNVTFRCDPISEHNRLYWYRQTLGQGPEFLTYFQNEAQLEKSRLLSDRFSAERPKGSFSTLEIQRTEQGDSAMYLCASQALGTRYTIYFGEGSWLTVV.

The table lists this clone with a few counts. The V gene is TRBV15, the J gene TRBJ2-5, with a tentative D call TRBD1 (8 bases). Trimming pared 0 bases from V and 7 bases from J, leaving 18 bases between. In germline, CDR1 is LNHNV, CDR2 YYDKDF (reference sequence). The CDR3 is made up of 16 amino acids. The CDR3 region has the DNA TGTGCCACCAGCAGAGATAGAAACAGGGGGGGTTCGACCCAGTACTTC. Its protein is CATSRDRNRGGSTQYF.